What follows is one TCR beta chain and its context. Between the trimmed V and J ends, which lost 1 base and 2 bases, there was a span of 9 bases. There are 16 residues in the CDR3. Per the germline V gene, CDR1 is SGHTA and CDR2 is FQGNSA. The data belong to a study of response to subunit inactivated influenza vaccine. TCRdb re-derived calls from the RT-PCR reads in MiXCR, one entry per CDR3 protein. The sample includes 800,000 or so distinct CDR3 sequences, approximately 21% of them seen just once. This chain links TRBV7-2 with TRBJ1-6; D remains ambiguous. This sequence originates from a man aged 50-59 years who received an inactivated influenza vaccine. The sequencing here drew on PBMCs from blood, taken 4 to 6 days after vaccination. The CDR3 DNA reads TGTGCCAGCAGCTTAGAGGCAGCTACCTATAATTCACCCCTCCACTTT. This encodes CASSLEAATYNSPLHF.